This paragraph covers one T cell receptor beta chain sequence. Original processing notes: Estimation of nucleated cell counts was performed using reference gene primer amplification. Method: immunoSEQ multiplex PCR; TCRdb's copy keeps in-frame clones and lacks some. V, J and clone size are taken as reported in that table, and D and trimming were inferred from the DNA itself. The repertoire holds about 360,000 clones, with about 88% as singletons. This sample is part of a study of blood T cell repertoires in COVID-19. Study details: The United States, Italy and Spain supplied acute and convalescent COVID-19 samples. Sources were T cells, B-cell-depleted T cells, or PBMCs; the material itself was cDNA or gDNA.

With 7 bases removed from V and 0 bases from J, the gap between germline ends came to 7 bases. The germline gives CDR1 SEHNR, CDR2 FQNEAQ (reference sequence). The CDR3 sequence is 13 residues long. Enrolled during active infection, Seattle patients were then followed longitudinally. The genes are TRBV7-9 and TRBJ2-1; D call uncertain. Sequenced: peripheral blood. The source of this sequence is a woman aged 55-75 years with COVID-19, enrolled during active disease. CDR3 sequence (DNA): TGTGCCAGCACGGCTAGCTCCTACAATGAGCAGTTCTTC. Translated: CASTASSYNEQFF.